This TCR beta chain was sequenced for a study of shared clonotypes between healthy human individuals. CDR1 and CDR2 (germline): SGHRS, YFSETQ. The CDR3 has 14 residues. Trimming shortened V by 5 bases and J by 0 bases, and 12 bases separated the two germline ends. Study-wide findings and caveats: Naive CD4 clonotypes overlapped across a handful of donors at around 4.7%. Blood alone was sampled, and tissue repertoires likely differ.

Positive CCR7 selection of CD45RO-negative cells yielded the naive CD8 cells, and terminally differentiated effector memory CD45RA+ cells were excluded. Donors comprised only Caucasian adults living in Nashville, Tennessee. For this clone: Its antigen is undetermined. The same CDR3 can be traced to other DNA sequences in this sample.

Sorted-subset replicate PCR reactions contained 200 ng DNA, corresponding to some 29,000 T cell genomes. Produced via immunoSEQ multiplex PCR; TCRdb's table is partial and in-frame only. In the table there are millions of clones, over 85% of which are singletons. The sequenced sample was naive CD8+ T cells sorted from blood. The chain has TRBV5-1 and TRBJ2-7; the D call may be TRBD1 or TRBD2 (5 bases each). This TCR was sampled from a man younger than 35 in good health. The DNA of the CDR3 is TGCGCCAGCAGTCCTGGGACGGACTCCTACGAGCAGTACTTC. Translated: CASSPGTDSYEQYF.